This T cell receptor beta chain was sequenced during a study of blood T cell repertoires in COVID-19. Study-level background: Each recovered donor of Cohort 3 presented with two negative PCRs, clearance, or symptom resolution. Nucleic acid was either cDNA or gDNA, and it came from T cells, B-cell-depleted T cells, or PBMCs.

Original analysis: Using reference gene primer amplification, nucleated cell counts were estimated. Profiling relied on immunoSEQ multiplex PCR, and the TCRdb table lists in-frame clones only, not all of them. V, J and clone size are taken as reported in that table, and D and trimming were inferred from the DNA itself. This table has about 210,000 clones, about 85% appearing once. CDR1 and CDR2 (germline): SQVTM, ANQGSEA. Trimming left V 6 bases short and J 0 bases short, with 9 bases between. This CDR3 spans 13 amino acids. The chain links TRBV29-1 to TRBJ1-3, with TRBD1 as a possible D gene (6 bases). The TCR sequence derives from a middle-aged woman in a cohort exposed to, infected with or recovered from COVID-19 (not recorded which). Source material: PBMCs or T cells enriched from blood (not recorded which). Here the CDR3 reads CSVSDSSGNTIYF. The CDR3 region has the DNA TGCAGCGTCTCGGACAGCTCTGGAAACACCATATATTTT.